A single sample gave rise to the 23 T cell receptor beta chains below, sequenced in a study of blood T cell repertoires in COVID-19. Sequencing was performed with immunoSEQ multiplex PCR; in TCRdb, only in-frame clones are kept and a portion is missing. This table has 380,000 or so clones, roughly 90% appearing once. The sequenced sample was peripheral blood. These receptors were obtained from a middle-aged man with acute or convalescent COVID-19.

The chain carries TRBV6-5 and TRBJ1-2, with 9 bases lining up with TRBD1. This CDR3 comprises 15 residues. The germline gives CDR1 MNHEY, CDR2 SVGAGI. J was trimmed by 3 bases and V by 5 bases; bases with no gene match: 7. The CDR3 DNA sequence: TGTGCCAGCAGTCCTACAGGGGGCGGCGACTATGGCTACACCTTC. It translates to CASSPTGGGDYGYTF.

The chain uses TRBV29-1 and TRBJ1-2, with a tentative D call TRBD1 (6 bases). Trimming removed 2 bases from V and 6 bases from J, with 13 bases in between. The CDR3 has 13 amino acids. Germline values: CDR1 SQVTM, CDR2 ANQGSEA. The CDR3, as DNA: TGCAGCGTTGAACTGTTGGACAGAAATGGCTACACCTTC. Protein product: CSVELLDRNGYTF.

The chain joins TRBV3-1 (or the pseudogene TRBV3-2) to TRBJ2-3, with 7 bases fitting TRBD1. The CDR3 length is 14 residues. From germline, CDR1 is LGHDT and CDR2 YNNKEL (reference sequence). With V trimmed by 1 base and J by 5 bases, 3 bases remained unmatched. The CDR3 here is CASSQVQGIDTQYF. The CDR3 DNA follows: TGTGCCAGCAGCCAAGTACAGGGGATAGATACGCAGTATTTT.

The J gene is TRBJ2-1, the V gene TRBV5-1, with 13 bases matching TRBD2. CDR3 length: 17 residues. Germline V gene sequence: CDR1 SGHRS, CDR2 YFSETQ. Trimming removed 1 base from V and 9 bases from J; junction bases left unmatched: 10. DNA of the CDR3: TGCGCCAGCAGCTTGTTTCGGACTAGCGGGAGAAGGGGTGAGCAGTTCTTC. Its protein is CASSLFRTSGRRGEQFF.

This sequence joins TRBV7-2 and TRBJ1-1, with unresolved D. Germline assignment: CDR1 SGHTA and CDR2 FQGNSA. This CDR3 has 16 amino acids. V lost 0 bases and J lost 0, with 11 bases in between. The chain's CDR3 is CASSLAGLAMNTEAFF. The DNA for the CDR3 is TGTGCCAGCAGCTTAGCGGGCTTGGCAATGAACACTGAAGCTTTCTTT.

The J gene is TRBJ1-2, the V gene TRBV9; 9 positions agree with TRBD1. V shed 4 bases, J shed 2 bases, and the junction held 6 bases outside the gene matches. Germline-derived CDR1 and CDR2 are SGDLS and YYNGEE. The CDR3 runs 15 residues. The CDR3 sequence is CASSPRTGENYGYTF. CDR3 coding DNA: TGTGCCAGCAGCCCGCGGACAGGGGAGAACTATGGCTACACCTTC. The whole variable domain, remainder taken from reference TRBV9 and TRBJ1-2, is DSGVTQTPKHLITATGQRVTLRCSPRSGDLSVYWYQQSLDQGLQFLIQYYNGEERAKGNILERFSAQQFPDLHSELNLSSLELGDSALYFCASSPRTGENYGYTFGSGTRLTVV.

The DNA of the CDR3 is TGCGCCAGCAGGCCATCCCCTCACAGGGTATCCTACAATGAGCAGTTCTTC. Translating it yields CASRPSPHRVSYNEQFF. The J gene is TRBJ2-1, the V gene TRBV5-1; weak D call: TRBD1 (6 bases). From germline, CDR1 is SGHRS and CDR2 YFSETQ. Trimming removed 5 bases from V and 1 base from J, with 19 bases in between. This CDR3 region has 17 residues.

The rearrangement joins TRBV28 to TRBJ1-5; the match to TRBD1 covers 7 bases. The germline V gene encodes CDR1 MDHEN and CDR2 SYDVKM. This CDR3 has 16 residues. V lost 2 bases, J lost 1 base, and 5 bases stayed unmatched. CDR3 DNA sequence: TGTGCCAGCAGTTTAACACAGGGGTTAAGCAATCAGCCCCAGCATTTT. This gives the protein CASSLTQGLSNQPQHF.

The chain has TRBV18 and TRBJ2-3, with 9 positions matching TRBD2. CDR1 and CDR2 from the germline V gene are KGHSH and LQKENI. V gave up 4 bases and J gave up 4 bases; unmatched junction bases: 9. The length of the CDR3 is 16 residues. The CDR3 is CASSLQAGGHSDTQYF. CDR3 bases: TGTGCCAGCTCACTTCAAGCGGGGGGTCATTCAGATACGCAGTATTTT. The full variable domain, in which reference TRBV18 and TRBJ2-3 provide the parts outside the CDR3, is NAGVMQNPRHLVRRRGQEARLRCSPMKGHSHVYWYRQLPEEGLKFMVYLQKENIIDESGMPKERFSAEFPKEGPSILRIQQVVRGDSAAYFCASSLQAGGHSDTQYFGPGTRLTVL.

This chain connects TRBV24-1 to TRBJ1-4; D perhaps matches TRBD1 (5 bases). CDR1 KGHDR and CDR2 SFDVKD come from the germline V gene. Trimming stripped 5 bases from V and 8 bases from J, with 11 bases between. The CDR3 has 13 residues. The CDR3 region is CATSGGGDEKLFF. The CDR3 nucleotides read TGTGCCACCAGTGGGGGGGGAGACGAAAAACTGTTTTTT.

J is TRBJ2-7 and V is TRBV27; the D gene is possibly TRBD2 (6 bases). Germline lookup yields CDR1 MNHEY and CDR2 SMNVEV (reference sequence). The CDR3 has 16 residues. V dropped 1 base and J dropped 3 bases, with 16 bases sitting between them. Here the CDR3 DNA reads TGTGCCAGCAGTTTATTTAGGGTGACGGGGGTCTACGAGCAGTACTTC. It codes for CASSLFRVTGVYEQYF.

CDR3 residues: CASSLTEQYGYTF. The CDR3 nucleotides are TGCGCCAGCAGCTTAACAGAGCAGTATGGCTACACCTTC. The chain employs TRBV5-1 and TRBJ1-2; D gene uncertain. V dropped 2 bases and J dropped 5 bases, with 10 bases sitting between them. The germline CDR1 and CDR2 sequences are SGHRS and YFSETQ. The CDR3 is 13 amino acids.

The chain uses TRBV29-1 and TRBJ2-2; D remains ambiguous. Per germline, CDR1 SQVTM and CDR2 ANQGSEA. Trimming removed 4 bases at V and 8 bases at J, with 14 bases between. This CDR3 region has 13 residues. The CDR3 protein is CSVGPTEWGELFF. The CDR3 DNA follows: TGCAGCGTTGGTCCTACCGAGTGGGGGGAGCTGTTTTTT.

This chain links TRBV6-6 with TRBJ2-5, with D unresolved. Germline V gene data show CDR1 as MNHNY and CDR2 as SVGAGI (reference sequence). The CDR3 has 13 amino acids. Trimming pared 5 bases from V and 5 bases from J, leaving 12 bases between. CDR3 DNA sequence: TGTGCCAGCAGTCTCGAGATGAGGGAGACCCAGTACTTC. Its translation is CASSLEMRETQYF.

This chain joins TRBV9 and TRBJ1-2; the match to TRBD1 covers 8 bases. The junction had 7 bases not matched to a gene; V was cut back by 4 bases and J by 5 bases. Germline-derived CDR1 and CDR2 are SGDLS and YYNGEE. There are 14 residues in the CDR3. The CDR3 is CASSPRHRGYGYTF. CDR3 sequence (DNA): TGTGCCAGCAGCCCCAGACACAGGGGGTATGGCTACACCTTC.

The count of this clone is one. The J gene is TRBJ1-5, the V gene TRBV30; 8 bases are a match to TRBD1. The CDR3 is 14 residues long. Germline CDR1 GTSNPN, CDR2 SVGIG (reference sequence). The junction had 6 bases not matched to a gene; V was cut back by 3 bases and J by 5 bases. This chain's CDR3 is CAWSHGQGDQPQHF. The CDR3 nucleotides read TGTGCCTGGAGCCACGGACAGGGCGATCAGCCCCAGCATTTT.

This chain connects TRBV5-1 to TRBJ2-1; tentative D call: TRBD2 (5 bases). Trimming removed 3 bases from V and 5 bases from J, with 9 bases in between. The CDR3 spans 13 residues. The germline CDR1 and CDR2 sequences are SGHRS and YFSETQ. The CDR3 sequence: CASSWTGNNEQFF. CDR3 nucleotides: TGCGCCAGCAGCTGGACGGGAAACAATGAGCAGTTCTTC.

DNA of the CDR3: TGTGCCAGTCAAGAGGGTGGGTACAATGAGCAGTTCTTC. It is translated as CASQEGGYNEQFF. The V and J genes are TRBV10-3 and TRBJ2-1, with TRBD2 as a possible D gene (5 bases). This CDR3 is 13 amino acids long. From germline, CDR1 is ENHRY and CDR2 SYGVKD. V lost 10 bases, J lost 4 bases, and 14 bases lay in between.

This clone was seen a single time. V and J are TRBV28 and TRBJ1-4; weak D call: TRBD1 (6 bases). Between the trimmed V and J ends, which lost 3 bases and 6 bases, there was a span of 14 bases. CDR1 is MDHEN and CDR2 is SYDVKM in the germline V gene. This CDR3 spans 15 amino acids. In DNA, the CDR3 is TGTGCCAGCAGTTTGGTTGGCAGGGGAGATGAAAAACTGTTTTTT. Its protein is CASSLVGRGDEKLFF.

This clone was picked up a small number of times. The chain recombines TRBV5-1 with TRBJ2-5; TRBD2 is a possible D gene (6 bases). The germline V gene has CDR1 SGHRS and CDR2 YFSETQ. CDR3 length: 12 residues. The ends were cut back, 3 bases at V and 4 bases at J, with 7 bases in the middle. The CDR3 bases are TGCGCCAGCAGCTACGGGGGAGAGACCCAGTACTTC. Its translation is CASSYGGETQYF. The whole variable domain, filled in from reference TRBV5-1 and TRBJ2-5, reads KAGVTQTPRYLIKTRGQQVTLSCSPISGHRSVSWYQQTPGQGLQFLFEYFSETQRNKGNFPGRFSGRQFSNSRSEMNVSTLELGDSALYLCASSYGGETQYFGPGTRLLVL.

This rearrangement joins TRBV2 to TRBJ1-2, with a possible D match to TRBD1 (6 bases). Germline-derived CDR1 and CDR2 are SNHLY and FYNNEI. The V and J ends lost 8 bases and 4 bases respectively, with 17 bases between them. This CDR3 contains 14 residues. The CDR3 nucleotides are TGTGCCAGCGGAGGGGGGGCGACTGCCTATGGCTACACCTTC. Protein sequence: CASGGGATAYGYTF.

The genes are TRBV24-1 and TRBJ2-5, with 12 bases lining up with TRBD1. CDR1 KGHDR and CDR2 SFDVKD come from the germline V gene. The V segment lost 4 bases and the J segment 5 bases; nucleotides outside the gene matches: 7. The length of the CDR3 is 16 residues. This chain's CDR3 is CATSDPGTGGYETQYF. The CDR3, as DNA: TGTGCCACCAGTGACCCCGGGACAGGGGGCTACGAGACCCAGTACTTC.

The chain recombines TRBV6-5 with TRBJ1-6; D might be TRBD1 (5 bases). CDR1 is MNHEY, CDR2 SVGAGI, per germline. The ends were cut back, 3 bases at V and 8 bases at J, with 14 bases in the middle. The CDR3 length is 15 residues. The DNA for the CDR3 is TGTGCCAGCAGTTATACGGGGGGTAGGGATTCACCCCTCCACTTT. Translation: CASSYTGGRDSPLHF.